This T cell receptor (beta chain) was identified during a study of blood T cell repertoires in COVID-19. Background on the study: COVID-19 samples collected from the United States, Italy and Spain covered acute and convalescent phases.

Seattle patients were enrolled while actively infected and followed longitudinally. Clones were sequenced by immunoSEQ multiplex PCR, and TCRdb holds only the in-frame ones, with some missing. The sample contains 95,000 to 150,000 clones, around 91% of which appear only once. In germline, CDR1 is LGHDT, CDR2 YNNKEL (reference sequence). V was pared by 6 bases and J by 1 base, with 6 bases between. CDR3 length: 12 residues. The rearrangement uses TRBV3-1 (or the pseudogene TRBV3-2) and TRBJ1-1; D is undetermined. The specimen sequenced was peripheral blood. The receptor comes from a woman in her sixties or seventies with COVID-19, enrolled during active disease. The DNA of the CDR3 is TGTGCCAGCAGTCCCAGGAACACTGAAGCTTTCTTT. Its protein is CASSPRNTEAFF.